This TCR beta chain was sequenced in a study of CD8 T cells in ankylosing spondylitis. From the 5' RACE reads, TCRdb called clonotypes with MiXCR, one entry per CDR3 protein. Found here are 300,000 to 400,000 distinct CDR3 sequences, 20% of them singletons; the top ten hold approximately 14%. The sequenced sample was blood, either unsorted or a sorted T cell fraction (not recorded which). The source is a male donor with ankylosing spondylitis or in good health (not recorded which).

This CDR3 reads CASSNPGGGPYNEQFF. The CDR3 bases are TGTGCCAGCAGCAACCCGGGAGGGGGGCCCTACAATGAGCAGTTCTTC. The chain carries TRBV7-9 and TRBJ2-1; 8 positions match TRBD2. Per the germline V gene, CDR1 is SEHNR and CDR2 is FQNEAQ (reference sequence). J was trimmed by 2 bases and V by 5 bases; bases with no gene match: 8. CDR3 length: 16 residues.